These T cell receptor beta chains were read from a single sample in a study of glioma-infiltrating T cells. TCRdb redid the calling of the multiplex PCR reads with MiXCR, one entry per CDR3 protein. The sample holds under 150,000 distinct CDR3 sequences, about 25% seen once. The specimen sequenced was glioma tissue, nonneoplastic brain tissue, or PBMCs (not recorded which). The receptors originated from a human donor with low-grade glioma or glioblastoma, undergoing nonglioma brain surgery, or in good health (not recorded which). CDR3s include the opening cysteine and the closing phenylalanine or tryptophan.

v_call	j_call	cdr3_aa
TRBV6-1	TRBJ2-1	CASSNRADEQFF
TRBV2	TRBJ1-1	CATPTGANTETFF
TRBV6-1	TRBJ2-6	CASSKPGQGYSGANVLTF
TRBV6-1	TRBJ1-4	CASSQDRATNEKLFF
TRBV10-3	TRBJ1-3	CAISGGGEAGNTIYF
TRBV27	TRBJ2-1	CASSSRDRDHNEQFF
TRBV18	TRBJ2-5	CASSGQGLQETQYF
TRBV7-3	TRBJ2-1	CASIPPLSYEQFF
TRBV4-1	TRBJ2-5	CASSQSRGEETQYF
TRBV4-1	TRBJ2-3	CASSQVITDTQYF
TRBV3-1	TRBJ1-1	CASSSGTGEAFF
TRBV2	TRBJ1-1	CASSETENTEAFF
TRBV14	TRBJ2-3	CASRPTSGTDTQYF
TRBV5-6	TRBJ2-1	CASSPIDRTYNEQFF
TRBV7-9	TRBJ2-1	CASSLATSPGYEQFF
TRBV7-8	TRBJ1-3	CASSLAGHLSGNTIYF
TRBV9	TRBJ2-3	CASSGRATDTQYF
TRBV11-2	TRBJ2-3	CASGNRDRATDTQYF
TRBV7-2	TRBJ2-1	CASNINSGGGEQFF
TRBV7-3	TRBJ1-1	CASSPDRDSAEAFF
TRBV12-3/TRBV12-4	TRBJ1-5	CASSLSRVNQPKHF
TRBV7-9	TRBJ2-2	CASSLFRGTLDSGELFF